This TCR beta chain was recovered during a study of response to subunit inactivated influenza vaccine. Of note for this clonotype: Antigen unknown.

MiXCR, applied by TCRdb to the RT-PCR reads, yields one record per CDR3 protein. The top ten clones hold 5.5% to 7% of a sample with approximately 730,000 distinct CDR3 sequences, approximately 15% of them seen once. V was trimmed by 6 bases and J by 4 bases, leaving 18 bases between them. This CDR3 has 16 residues. CDR1 and CDR2 (germline): MNHNS, SASEGT. Study-level points and caveats: Authors proposed each seasonal influenza vaccination draws in few new T cells.

The sample was PBMCs from blood, taken roughly 2 weeks before vaccination. The chain carries TRBV6-1 and TRBJ1-4; maybe TRBD1 (5 bases). The receptor was derived from a man over 45 who received an inactivated influenza vaccine. This chain's CDR3 is CASSRGSRAFNEKLFF. CDR3 coding DNA: TGTGCCAGCAGCCGGGGGTCTCGGGCCTTTAATGAAAAACTGTTTTTT.